This T cell receptor beta chain was identified during a study of CD8+CD57+ T cells in acquired aplastic anemia. Overall study context: Each DNA sample taken from sorted CD4+ and CD8+ cells came to around 2.9 ug on average.

Sequenced patients had shown CD8+CD57+ cell expansion by flow cytometry. A severe acquired aplastic anemia diagnosis applied to all patients. Patients were untreated when blood was sampled. As regards this clonotype: Its antigen remains unidentified.

Unmatched junction bases numbered 7, after V lost 6 bases and J lost 4 bases. The germline gives CDR1 SGHVS, CDR2 FQNEAQ. The CDR3 runs to 14 residues. The study, taken as a whole, reports: Controls and patients did not differ significantly in CD8+ Simpson's diversity.

Genomic DNA was employed as the template in profiling TCR beta VDJ and CDR3. TCRdb re-analysed the reads in MiXCR, keeping a single row per CDR3 protein. The table has about 40,000 distinct CDR3 sequences, about 60% seen once. The chain recombines TRBV7-8 with TRBJ2-7, with TRBD2 matching over 9 bases. The source of this sequence is a human donor with aplastic anemia. The sequencing sample was made of sorted CD4+, CD8+, or CD8+CD57+ T cells (not recorded which) from PBMCs. The CDR3 coding sequence is TGTGCCAGCAGTCGCGGGGGGGTAGGATACGAGCAGTACTTC. It specifies CASSRGGVGYEQYF.